A single sample is the source of the 3 T cell receptor beta chains below, sequenced in a study of cytomegalovirus exposure and HLA in healthy donors. Produced via immunoSEQ multiplex PCR; TCRdb's table is partial and in-frame only. The data show around 300,000 clones, about 90% seen once. Sequenced: PBMCs. Receptor source: a young woman in good health and CMV-seropositive.

V usage is TRBV27 and J usage is TRBJ2-1; 12 nucleotides match TRBD1. V lost 6 bases and J lost 7; bases outside the gene matches: 10. This CDR3 comprises 16 residues. Germline CDR1 MNHEY, CDR2 SMNVEV (reference sequence). The DNA of the CDR3 is TGTGCCAGCAGGTCCCGGGGGACAGGGGGCTGGAATGAGCAGTTCTTC. Protein product: CASRSRGTGGWNEQFF.

The chain has TRBV15 and TRBJ2-7; 7 positions agree with TRBD2. V was clipped by 2 bases and J by 0 bases; unmatched bases: 10. Germline V gene sequence: CDR1 LNHNV, CDR2 YYDKDF (reference sequence). The CDR3 loop spans 17 amino acids. The CDR3 region is CATSRSLAESLSYEQYF. The CDR3 DNA is TGTGCCACCAGCAGAAGTCTAGCGGAATCCCTCTCCTACGAGCAGTACTTC.

The chain employs TRBV30 and TRBJ2-5; D gene unclear. Between the trimmed V and J ends, which lost 2 bases and 5 bases, there was a span of 18 bases. Germline CDR1 GTSNPN, CDR2 SVGIG (reference sequence). CDR3 length: 15 amino acids. The CDR3 bases are TGTGCCTGGAGTCCCCTCGGACCGGTCGGGGAGACCCAGTACTTC. It specifies CAWSPLGPVGETQYF.